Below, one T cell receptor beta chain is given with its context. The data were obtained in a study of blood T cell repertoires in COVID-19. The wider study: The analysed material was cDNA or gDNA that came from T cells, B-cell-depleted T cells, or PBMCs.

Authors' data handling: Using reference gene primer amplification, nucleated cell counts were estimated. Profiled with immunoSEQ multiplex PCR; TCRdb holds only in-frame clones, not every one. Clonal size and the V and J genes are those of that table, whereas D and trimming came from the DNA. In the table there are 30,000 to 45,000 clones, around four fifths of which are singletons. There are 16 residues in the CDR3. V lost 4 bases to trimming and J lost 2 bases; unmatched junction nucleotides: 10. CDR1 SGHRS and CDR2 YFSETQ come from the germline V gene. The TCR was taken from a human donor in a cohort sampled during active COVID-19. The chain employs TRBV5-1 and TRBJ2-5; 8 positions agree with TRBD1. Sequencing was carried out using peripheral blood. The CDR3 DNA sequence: TGCGCCAGCAGCCCGCAACCCGGGACAGGACAAGAGACCCAGTACTTC. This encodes CASSPQPGTGQETQYF.